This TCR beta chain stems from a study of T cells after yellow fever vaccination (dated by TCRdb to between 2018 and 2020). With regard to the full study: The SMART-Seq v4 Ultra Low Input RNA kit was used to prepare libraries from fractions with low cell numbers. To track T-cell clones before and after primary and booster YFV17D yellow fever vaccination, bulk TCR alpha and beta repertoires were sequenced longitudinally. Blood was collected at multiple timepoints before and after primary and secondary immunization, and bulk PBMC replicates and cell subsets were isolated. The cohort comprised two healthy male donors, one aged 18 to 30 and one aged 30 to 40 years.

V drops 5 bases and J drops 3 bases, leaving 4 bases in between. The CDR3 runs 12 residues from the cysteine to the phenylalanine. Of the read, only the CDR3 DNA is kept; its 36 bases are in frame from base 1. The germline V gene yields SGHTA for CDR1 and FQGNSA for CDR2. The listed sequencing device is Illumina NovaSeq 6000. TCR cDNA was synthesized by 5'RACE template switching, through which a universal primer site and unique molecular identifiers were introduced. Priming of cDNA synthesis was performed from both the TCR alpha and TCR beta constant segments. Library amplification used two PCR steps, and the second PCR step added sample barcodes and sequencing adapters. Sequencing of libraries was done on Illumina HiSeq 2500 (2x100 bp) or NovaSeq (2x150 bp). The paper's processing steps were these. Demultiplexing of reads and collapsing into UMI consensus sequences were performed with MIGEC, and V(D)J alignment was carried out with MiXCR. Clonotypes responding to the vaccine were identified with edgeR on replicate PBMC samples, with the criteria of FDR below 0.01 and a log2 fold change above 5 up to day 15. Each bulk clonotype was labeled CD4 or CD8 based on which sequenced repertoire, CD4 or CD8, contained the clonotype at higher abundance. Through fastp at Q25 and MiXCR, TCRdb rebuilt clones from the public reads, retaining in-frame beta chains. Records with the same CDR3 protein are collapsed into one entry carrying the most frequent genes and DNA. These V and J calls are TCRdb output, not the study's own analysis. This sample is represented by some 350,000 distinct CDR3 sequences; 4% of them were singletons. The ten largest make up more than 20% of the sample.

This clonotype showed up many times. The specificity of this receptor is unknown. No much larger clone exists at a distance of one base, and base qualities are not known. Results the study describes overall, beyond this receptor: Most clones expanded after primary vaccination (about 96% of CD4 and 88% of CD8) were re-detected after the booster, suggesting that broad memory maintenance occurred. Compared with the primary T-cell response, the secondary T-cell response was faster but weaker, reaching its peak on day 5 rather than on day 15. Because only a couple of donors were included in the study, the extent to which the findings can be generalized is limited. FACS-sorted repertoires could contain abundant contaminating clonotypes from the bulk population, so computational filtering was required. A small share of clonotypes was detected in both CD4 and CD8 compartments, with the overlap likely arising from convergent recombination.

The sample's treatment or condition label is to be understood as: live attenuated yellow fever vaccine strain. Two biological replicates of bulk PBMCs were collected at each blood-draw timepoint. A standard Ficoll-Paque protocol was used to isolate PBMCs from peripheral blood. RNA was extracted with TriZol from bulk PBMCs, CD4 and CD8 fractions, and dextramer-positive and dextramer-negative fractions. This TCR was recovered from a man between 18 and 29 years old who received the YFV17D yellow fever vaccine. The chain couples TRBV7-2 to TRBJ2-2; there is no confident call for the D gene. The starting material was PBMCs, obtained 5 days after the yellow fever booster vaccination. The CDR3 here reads CASSLYTGELFF. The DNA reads TGTGCCAGCAGCCTTTACACCGGGGAGCTGTTTTTT. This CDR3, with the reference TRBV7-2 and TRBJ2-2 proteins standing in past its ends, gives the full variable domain GAGVSQSPSNKVTEKGKDVELRCDPISGHTALYWYRQSLGQGLEFLIYFQGNSAPDKSGLPSDRFSAERTGGSVSTLTIQRTQQEDSAVYLCASSLYTGELFFGEGSRLTVL.